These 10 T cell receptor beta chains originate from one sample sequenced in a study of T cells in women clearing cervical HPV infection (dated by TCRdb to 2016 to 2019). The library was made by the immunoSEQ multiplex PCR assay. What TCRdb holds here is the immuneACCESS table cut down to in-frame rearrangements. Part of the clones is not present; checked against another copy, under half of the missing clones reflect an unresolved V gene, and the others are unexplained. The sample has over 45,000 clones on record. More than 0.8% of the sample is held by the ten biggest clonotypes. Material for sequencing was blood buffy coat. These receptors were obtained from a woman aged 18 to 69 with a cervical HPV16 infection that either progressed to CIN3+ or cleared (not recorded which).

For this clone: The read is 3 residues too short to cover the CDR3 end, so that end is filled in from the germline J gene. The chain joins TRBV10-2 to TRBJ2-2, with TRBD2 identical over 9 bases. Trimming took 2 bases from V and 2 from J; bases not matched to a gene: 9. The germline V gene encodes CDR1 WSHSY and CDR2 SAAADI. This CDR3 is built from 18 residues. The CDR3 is CASSEERSGGFNTGELFF. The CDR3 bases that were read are TGCGCCAGCAGTGAGGAAAGGAGCGGGGGGTTTAACACCGGGGAG.

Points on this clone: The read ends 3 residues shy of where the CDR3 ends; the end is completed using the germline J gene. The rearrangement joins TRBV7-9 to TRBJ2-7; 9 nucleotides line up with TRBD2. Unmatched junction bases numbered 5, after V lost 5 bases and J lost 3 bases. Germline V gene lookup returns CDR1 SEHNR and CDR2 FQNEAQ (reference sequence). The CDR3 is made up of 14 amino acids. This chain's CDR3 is CASSPLAGNYEQYF. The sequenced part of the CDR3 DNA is TGTGCCAGCAGCCCCCTAGCGGGGAACTACGAG. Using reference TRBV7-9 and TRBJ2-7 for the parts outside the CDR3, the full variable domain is DTGVSQNPRHKITKRGQNVTFRCDPISEHNRLYWYRQTLGQGPEFLTYFQNEAQLEKSRLLSDRFSAERPKGSFSTLEIQRTEQGDSAMYLCASSPLAGNYEQYFGPGTRLTVT.

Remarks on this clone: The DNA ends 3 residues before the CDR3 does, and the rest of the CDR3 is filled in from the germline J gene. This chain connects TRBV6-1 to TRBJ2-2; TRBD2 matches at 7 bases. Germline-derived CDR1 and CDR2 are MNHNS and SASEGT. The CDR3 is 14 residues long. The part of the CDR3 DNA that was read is TGTGCCAGCAGTGAGAATAGCGGGCGCTCCTTG. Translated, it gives CASSENSGRSL. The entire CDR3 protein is CASSENSGRSLLFF.

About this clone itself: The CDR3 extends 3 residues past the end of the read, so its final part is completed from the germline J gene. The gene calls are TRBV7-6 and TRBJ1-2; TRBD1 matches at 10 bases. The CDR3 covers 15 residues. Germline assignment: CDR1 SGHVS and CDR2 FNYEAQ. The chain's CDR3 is CASSLGQGSSYDYTF. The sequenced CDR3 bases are TGTGCCAGCAGCCTGGGACAGGGGAGCTCCTACGAC.

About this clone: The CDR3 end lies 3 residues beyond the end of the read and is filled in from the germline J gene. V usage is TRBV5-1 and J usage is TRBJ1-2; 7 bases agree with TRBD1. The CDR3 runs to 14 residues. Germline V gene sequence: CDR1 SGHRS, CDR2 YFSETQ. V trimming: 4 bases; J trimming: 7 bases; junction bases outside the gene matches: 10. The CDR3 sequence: CASSVGTVEFGYTF. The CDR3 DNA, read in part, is TGCGCCAGCAGCGTCGGGACAGTAGAATTTGGC.

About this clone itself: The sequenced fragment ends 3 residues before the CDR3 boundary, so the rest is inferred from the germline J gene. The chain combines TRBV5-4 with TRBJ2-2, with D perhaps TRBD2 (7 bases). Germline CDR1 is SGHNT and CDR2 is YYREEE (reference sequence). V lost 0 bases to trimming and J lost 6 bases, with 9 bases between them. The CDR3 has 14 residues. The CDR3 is CASSLGGGAGELFF. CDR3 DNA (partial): TGTGCCAGCAGCTTGGGAGGGGGGGCCGGGGAG. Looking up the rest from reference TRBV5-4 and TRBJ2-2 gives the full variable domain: ETGVTQSPTHLIKTRGQQVTLRCSSQSGHNTVSWYQQALGQGPQFIFQYYREEENGRGNFPPRFSGLQFPNYSSELNVNALELDDSALYLCASSLGGGAGELFFGEGSRLTVL.

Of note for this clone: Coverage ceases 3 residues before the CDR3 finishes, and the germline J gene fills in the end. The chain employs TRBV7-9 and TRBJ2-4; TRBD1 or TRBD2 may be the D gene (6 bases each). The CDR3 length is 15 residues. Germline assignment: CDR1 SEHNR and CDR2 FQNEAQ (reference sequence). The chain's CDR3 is CASSLGGTLPYGQYF. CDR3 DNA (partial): TGTGCCAGCAGCTTAGGCGGGACACTCCCATATGGT.

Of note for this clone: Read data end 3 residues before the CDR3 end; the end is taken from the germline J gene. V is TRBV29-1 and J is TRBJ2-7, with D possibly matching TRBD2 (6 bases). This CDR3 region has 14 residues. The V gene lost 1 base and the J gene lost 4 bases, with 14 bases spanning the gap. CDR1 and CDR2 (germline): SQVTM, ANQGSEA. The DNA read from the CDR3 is TGCAGCGTTGAAGGAGGAGGGGATTTATACGAG. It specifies CSVEGGGDLYE. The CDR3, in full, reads CSVEGGGDLYEQYF.

This CDR3 is CASSWTGSYEQYF. The part of the CDR3 DNA that was read is TGTGCCAGCAGCTGGACAGGTTCTTACGAG. The V gene is TRBV5-4, the J gene TRBJ2-7; TRBD1 matches at 7 bases. The DNA ends 3 residues before the CDR3 does, and the rest of the CDR3 is filled in from the germline J gene. The CDR3 loop spans 13 amino acids. Trimming took 3 bases from V and 4 from J; bases not matched to a gene: 4. Per germline, CDR1 SGHNT and CDR2 YYREEE (reference sequence).

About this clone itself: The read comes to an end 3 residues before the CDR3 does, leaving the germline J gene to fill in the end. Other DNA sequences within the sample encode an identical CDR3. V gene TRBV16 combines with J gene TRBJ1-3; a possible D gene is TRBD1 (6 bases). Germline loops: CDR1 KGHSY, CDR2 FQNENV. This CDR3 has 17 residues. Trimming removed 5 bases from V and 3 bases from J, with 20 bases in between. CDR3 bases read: TGTGCCAGCAGCGCCGACCTCAGGGGCTCCATTGGAAACACC. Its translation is CASSADLRGSIGNT. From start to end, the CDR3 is CASSADLRGSIGNTIYF.